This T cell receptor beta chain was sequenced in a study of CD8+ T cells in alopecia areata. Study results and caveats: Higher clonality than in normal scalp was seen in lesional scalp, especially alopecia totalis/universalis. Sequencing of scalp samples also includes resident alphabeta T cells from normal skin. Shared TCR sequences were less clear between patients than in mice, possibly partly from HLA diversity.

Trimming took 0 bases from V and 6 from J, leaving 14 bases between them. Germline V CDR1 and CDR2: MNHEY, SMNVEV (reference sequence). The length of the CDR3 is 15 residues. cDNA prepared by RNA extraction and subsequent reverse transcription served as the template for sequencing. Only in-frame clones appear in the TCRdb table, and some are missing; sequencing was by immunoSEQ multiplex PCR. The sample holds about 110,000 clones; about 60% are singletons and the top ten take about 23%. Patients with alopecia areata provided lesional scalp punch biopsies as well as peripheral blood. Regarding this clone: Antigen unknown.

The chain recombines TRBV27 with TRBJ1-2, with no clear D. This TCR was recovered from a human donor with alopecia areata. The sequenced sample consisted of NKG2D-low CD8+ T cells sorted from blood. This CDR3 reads CASSLSTGIGNGYTF. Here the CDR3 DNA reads TGTGCCAGCAGTTTATCGACTGGGATAGGAAATGGCTACACCTTC.